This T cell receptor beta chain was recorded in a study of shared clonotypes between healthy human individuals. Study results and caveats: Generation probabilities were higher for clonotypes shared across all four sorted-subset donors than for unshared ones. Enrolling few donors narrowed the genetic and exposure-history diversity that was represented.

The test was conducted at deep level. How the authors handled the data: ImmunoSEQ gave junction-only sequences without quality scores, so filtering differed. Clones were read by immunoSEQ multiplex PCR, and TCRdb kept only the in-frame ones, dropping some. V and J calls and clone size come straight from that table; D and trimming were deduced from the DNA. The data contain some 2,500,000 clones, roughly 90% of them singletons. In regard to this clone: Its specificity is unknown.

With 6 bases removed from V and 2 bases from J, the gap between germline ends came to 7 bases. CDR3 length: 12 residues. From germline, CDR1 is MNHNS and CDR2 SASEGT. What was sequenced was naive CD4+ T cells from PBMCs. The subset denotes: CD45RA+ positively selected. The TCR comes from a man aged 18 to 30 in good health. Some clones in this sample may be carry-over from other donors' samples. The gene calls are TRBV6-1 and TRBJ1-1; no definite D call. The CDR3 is CASRDGNTEAFF. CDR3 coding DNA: TGTGCCAGCAGGGACGGTAACACTGAAGCTTTCTTT.